This T cell receptor (beta chain) was sequenced in a study of a mutant IDH1 vaccine in newly diagnosed glioma. After removal of 5 bases from V and 3 bases from J, the junction contained 10 bases not matched to a gene. The CDR3 sequence is 15 residues long. Germline loops: CDR1 LNHDA, CDR2 SQIVND (reference sequence). The time point is: baseline, week 1 (first vaccination visit). Regarding treatment: pre-vaccination baseline after standard-of-care therapy. Here immunoSEQ multiplex PCR was the method, and the copy in TCRdb shows in-frame clones only, minus some. The sample yields about 67,000 clones, 80% to 90% seen once. This clone was counted once.

Sample: peripheral blood mononuclear cells (PBMCs), taken from a glioma patient treated with radiotherapy, temozolomide or both. The sequence came from a woman between 18 and 29 years old with glioma. Some clones in this sample may be carry-over from other donors' samples. The rearrangement uses TRBV19 and TRBJ2-7; 7 nucleotides align to TRBD2. The CDR3 DNA reads as TGTGCCAGTAGTCATCCCCGGGGGGAAGGCTACGAGCAGTACTTC. It codes for CASSHPRGEGYEQYF. The full variable domain, in which reference TRBV19 and TRBJ2-7 provide the parts outside the CDR3, is DGGITQSPKYLFRKEGQNVTLSCEQNLNHDAMYWYRQDPGQGLRLIYYSQIVNDFQKGDIAEGYSVSREKKESFPLTVTSAQKNPTAFYLCASSHPRGEGYEQYFGPGTRLTVT.